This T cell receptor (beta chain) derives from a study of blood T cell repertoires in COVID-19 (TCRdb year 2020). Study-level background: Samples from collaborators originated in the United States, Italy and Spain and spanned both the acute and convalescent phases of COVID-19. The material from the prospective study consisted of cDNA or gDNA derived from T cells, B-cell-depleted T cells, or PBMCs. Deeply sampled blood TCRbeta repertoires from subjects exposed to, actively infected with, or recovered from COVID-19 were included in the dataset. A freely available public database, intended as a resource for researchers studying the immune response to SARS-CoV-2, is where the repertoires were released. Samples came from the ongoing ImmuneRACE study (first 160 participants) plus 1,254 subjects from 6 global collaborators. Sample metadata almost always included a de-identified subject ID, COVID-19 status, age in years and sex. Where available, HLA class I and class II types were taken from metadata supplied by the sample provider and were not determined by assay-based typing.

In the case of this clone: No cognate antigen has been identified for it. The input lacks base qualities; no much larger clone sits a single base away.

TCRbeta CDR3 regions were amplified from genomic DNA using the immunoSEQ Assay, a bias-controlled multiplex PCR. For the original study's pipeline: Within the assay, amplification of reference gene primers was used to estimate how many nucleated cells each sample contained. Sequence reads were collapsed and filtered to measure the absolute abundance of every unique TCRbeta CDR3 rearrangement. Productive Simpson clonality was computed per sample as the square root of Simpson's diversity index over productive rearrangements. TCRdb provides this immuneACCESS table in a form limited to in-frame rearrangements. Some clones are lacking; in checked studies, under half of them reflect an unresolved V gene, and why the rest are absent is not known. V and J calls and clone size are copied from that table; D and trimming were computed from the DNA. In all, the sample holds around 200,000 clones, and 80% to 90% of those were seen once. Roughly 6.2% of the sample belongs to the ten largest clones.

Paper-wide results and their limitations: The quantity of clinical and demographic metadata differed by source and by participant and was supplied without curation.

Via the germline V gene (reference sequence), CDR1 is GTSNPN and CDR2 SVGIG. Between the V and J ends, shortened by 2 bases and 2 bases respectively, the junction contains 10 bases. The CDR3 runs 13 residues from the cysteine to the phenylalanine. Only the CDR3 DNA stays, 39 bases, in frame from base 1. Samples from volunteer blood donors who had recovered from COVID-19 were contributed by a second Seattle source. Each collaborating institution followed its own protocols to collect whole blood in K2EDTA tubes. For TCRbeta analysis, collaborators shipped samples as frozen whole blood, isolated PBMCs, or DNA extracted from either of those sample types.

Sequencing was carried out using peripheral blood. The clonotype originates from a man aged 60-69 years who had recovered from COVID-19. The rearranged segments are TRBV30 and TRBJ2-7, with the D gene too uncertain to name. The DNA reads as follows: TGTGCCTGGAGTTTGGGCCTGCCCTACGAGCAGTACTTC. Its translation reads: CAWSLGLPYEQYF.